Presented here are 10 T cell receptor beta chains from one specimen sequenced in a study of OX40 agonist ivuxolimab in advanced cancers. Method: immunoSEQ multiplex PCR; TCRdb's copy keeps in-frame clones and lacks some. The table records approximately 61,000 clones, approximately 93% of them present only once. The sequencing used CD4+ or CD8+ T cells sorted from blood, collected in a trial of the OX40 agonist ivuxolimab. The origin of the receptors is an adult with an advanced solid tumor such as melanoma, head and neck, liver or kidney cancer.

V usage is TRBV6-9 and J usage is TRBJ1-2, with D perhaps matching TRBD1 (6 bases). Per the germline V gene, CDR1 is MNHGY and CDR2 is SVAAGI. This CDR3 is 13 amino acids long. Trimming pared 3 bases from V and 6 bases from J, leaving 11 bases between. The CDR3 region is CASSYHSGDGYTF. DNA for the CDR3: TGTGCCAGCAGTTACCACTCAGGGGATGGCTACACCTTC.

The rearrangement links TRBV10-1 to TRBJ1-2; D is unclear. V lost 0 bases to trimming and J lost 5 bases, with 7 bases between them. The germline CDR1 and CDR2 sequences are WNHNN and SYGVQD (reference sequence). CDR3 length: 13 amino acids. CDR3 amino acids: CASSESSVYGYTF. In DNA, the CDR3 is TGCGCCAGCAGTGAGTCTAGTGTGTATGGCTACACCTTC.

The V call is TRBV5-4, the J call TRBJ2-5, with 7 bases aligning to TRBD2. The V segment lost 5 bases and the J segment 5 bases; nucleotides outside the gene matches: 9. This CDR3 has 14 residues. Germline CDR1 SGHNT, CDR2 YYREEE (reference sequence). DNA for the CDR3: TGTGCCAGCAGTCCAGAGGCTAGCGGTGAGACCCAGTACTTC. Protein sequence: CASSPEASGETQYF.

This chain joins TRBV7-3 and TRBJ1-2, with D uncertain. The CDR3 has 13 residues. The V and J ends lost 1 base and 5 bases respectively, with 8 bases between them. Germline lookup yields CDR1 SGHTA and CDR2 FQGTGA. The CDR3 region has the DNA TGTGCCAGCAGCTTAAGGCCCCGATATGGCTACACCTTC. This translates into CASSLRPRYGYTF.

The chain employs TRBV11-2 and TRBJ1-4; D perhaps matches TRBD1 (5 bases). The CDR3 covers 15 residues. Trimming left V 5 bases short and J 8 bases short, with 18 bases between. Germline lookup yields CDR1 SGHAT and CDR2 FQNNGV. The CDR3 region has the DNA TGTGCCAGCAGCGCCACCGACAGCGGCCCGGAAAAACTGTTTTTT. Its protein is CASSATDSGPEKLFF.

The chain links TRBV19 to TRBJ2-1, with 7 nucleotides matching TRBD2. Germline assignment: CDR1 LNHDA and CDR2 SQIVND (reference sequence). V dropped 4 bases and J dropped 8; count of bases not matched to a gene: 14. This CDR3 is 16 amino acids long. CDR3 residues: CASSNWPSTSRHEQFF. The CDR3 DNA follows: TGTGCCAGTAGTAATTGGCCCTCGACTAGCCGGCATGAGCAGTTCTTC.

The CDR3 protein is CASSLGAYTEAFF. The DNA of the CDR3 is TGTGCCAGCAGCTTAGGGGCGTACACTGAAGCTTTCTTT. The J gene is TRBJ1-1, the V gene TRBV13; D not resolved. The CDR3 has 13 residues. The V gene lost 0 bases and the J gene lost 3 bases, with 5 bases spanning the gap. Germline V CDR1 and CDR2: PRHDT, FYEKMQ (reference sequence).

The rearrangement links TRBV14 to TRBJ2-7, with 7 positions matching TRBD1. Trimming took 0 bases from V and 5 from J; bases not matched to a gene: 7. The CDR3 covers 15 residues. The germline V gene encodes CDR1 SGHDN and CDR2 FVKESK. The CDR3, as DNA: TGTGCCAGCAGCCAAGATCAGACAGGGCGTAACGAGCAGTACTTC. Translating it yields CASSQDQTGRNEQYF.

The chain joins TRBV11-2 to TRBJ2-1; D is possibly TRBD1 (5 bases). V lost 5 bases and J lost 8, with 16 bases in between. Looked up from germline, CDR1 is SGHAT and CDR2 is FQNNGV. CDR3 length equals 14 residues. The CDR3 sequence is CASSPNTGFDEQFF. The CDR3 DNA is TGTGCCAGCAGCCCGAATACAGGATTCGATGAGCAGTTCTTC.

This clone was seen a handful of times. The chain combines TRBV14 with TRBJ1-1; no clear D gene. There are 12 residues in the CDR3. V was clipped by 4 bases and J by 7 bases, with 10 bases between them. CDR1 is SGHDN, CDR2 FVKESK, per germline. The CDR3 region is CASSLAGVEAFF. Written as DNA, the CDR3 is TGTGCCAGCAGCCTAGCCGGAGTTGAAGCTTTCTTT.